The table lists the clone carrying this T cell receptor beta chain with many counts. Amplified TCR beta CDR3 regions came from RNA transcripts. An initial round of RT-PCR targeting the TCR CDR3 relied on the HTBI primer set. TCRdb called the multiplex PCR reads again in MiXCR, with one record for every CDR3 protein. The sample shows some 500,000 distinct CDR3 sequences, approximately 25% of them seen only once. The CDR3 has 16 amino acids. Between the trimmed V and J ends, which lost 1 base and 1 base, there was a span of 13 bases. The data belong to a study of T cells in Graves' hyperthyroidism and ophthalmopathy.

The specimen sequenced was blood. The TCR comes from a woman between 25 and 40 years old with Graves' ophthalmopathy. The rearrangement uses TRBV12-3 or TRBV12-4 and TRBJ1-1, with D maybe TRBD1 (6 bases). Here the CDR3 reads CASSLGLWTENTEAFF. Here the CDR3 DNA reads TGTGCCAGCAGTTTAGGCCTTTGGACAGAGAACACTGAAGCTTTCTTT.